The 20 T cell receptor beta chains below were found in one sample sequenced in a study of control samples from healthy donors and cancer patients. Profiled with immunoSEQ multiplex PCR; TCRdb holds only in-frame clones, not every one. This table holds 150,000 to 200,000 clones. The sequenced material came from blood. The receptors originated from a woman aged 25-40 years in good health.

The chain carries TRBV6-1 and TRBJ2-2, with D unresolved. Trimming removed 6 bases at V and 3 bases at J, with 14 bases between. Germline V gene sequence: CDR1 MNHNS, CDR2 SASEGT. This CDR3 contains 15 residues. The CDR3 region is CASSSAAGHTGELFF. CDR3 nucleotides: TGTGCCAGCAGCTCGGCGGCCGGGCACACCGGGGAGCTGTTTTTT.

CDR3 sequence reads: CASRGTRSPYEQYF. Here the CDR3 DNA reads TGTGCCAGCAGGGGGACTAGATCCCCCTACGAGCAGTACTTC. The chain is built from TRBV28 and TRBJ2-7; 8 positions agree with TRBD2. Germline CDR1 MDHEN, CDR2 SYDVKM. CDR3 length: 14 amino acids. V lost 6 bases, J lost 2 bases, and 6 bases stayed unmatched. Looking up the rest from reference TRBV28 and TRBJ2-7 gives the full variable domain: DVKVTQSSRYLVKRTGEKVFLECVQDMDHENMFWYRQDPGLGLRLIYFSYDVKMKEKGDIPEGYSVSREKKERFSLILESASTNQTSMYLCASRGTRSPYEQYFGPGTRLTVT.

The chain uses TRBV30 and TRBJ2-7; D gene unclear. The CDR3 extends over 13 amino acids. Germline V gives CDR1 GTSNPN, CDR2 SVGIG (reference sequence). V gave up 2 bases and J gave up 2 bases, with 10 bases separating them. The CDR3 bases are TGTGCCTGGAGTATCACTGATACCTACGAGCAGTACTTC. Protein: CAWSITDTYEQYF.

The J gene is TRBJ1-3, the V gene TRBV10-1, with a possible D match to TRBD1 (6 bases). The CDR3 runs 16 residues. Trimming took 4 bases from V and 4 from J, leaving 17 bases between them. Germline V gene data show CDR1 as WNHNN and CDR2 as SYGVQD (reference sequence). The CDR3 loop is CASSATSQGLGNTIYF. DNA of the CDR3: TGCGCCAGCAGTGCCACCTCACAGGGACTCGGAAACACCATATATTTT.

The chain links TRBV7-9 to TRBJ1-5; maybe TRBD1 (5 bases). V was cut by 4 bases and J by 6 bases, with 10 bases left in between. CDR1 and CDR2 (germline): SEHNR, FQNEAQ (reference sequence). The CDR3 covers 13 residues. As DNA, the CDR3 is TGTGCCAGCAGCTCAAGAAGGGGTCAGCCCCAGCATTTT. Its protein product is CASSSRRGQPQHF.

The CDR3 nucleotides are TGTGCCAGCAGTTTGGTCGGGCACCCTCGACAGGCAAGAGTAGGCAATGAGCAGTTCTTC. Encoded protein: CASSLVGHPRQARVGNEQFF. The J gene is TRBJ2-1, the V gene TRBV27; possible D gene TRBD1, 6 bases. Germline assignment: CDR1 MNHEY and CDR2 SMNVEV (reference sequence). The CDR3 sequence is 20 residues long. V was trimmed by 3 bases and J by 6 bases, leaving 30 bases between them.

This chain uses TRBV6-5 with TRBJ1-1; D ambiguous. CDR1 is MNHEY, CDR2 SVGAGI, per germline. The CDR3 covers 12 residues. The V gene lost 6 bases and the J gene lost 3 bases, with 8 bases spanning the gap. The CDR3 spells CASRGSYTEAFF. CDR3 DNA sequence: TGTGCCAGCAGGGGGAGCTACACTGAAGCTTTCTTT.

The CDR3 is CASSHPGQPDGYTF. The CDR3 DNA follows: TGTGCCAGCTCCCATCCCGGACAGCCAGATGGCTACACCTTC. The chain combines TRBV3-1 (or the pseudogene TRBV3-2) with TRBJ1-2; maybe TRBD1 (6 bases). The CDR3 runs 14 residues. Germline CDR1 reads LGHDT; CDR2 reads YNNKEL (reference sequence). Trimming cost V 8 bases and J 6 bases, with 19 bases left between them.

The chain recombines TRBV4-2 with TRBJ1-5, with 9 bases lining up with TRBD1. V lost 5 bases to trimming and J lost 2 bases; unmatched junction nucleotides: 4. Germline V lookup: CDR1 LGHNA, CDR2 YNFKEQ. The CDR3 is 15 residues long. DNA for the CDR3: TGTGCCAGCAGCTATAGGGACAGGGGCAATCAGCCCCAGCATTTT. Translation gives CASSYRDRGNQPQHF.

The genes are TRBV27 and TRBJ1-1; D not certain. V lost 2 bases, J lost 7 bases, and 8 bases lay in between. Germline CDR1 reads MNHEY; CDR2 reads SMNVEV (reference sequence). This CDR3 is 12 amino acids long. The CDR3 is CASSLAGSEAFF. The CDR3 nucleotides read TGTGCCAGCAGTTTAGCCGGCAGTGAAGCTTTCTTT.

The rearrangement uses TRBV29-1 and TRBJ2-7; D possibly corresponds to TRBD1 (5 bases). Germline V gives CDR1 SQVTM, CDR2 ANQGSEA. The CDR3 has 12 amino acids. The V gene lost 7 bases and the J gene lost 2 bases, with 12 bases spanning the gap. The CDR3: CSGGRATYEQYF. CDR3 bases: TGCAGCGGAGGCAGGGCCACCTACGAGCAGTACTTC.

This chain uses TRBV6-4 with TRBJ2-7; TRBD2 might be the D (7 bases). This CDR3 has 15 residues. The V gene's germline CDR1 is MRHNA and CDR2 SNTAGT. Trimming removed 2 bases at V and 3 bases at J, with 14 bases between. CDR3 DNA sequence: TGTGCCAGCAGTGACCCACGGGGGGCTGTCTACGAGCAGTACTTC. Its translation: CASSDPRGAVYEQYF.

About this clone itself: Its ends do not fully match the called genes, so a read error is possible. The rearrangement links TRBV6-1 to TRBJ1-5; 9 bases map to TRBD1. Germline V gene data show CDR1 as MNHNS and CDR2 as SASEGT. The CDR3 is made up of 16 amino acids. The CDR3 is CATSGQGIYSNQPQHF. The CDR3 DNA sequence: TGTGCCACCAGTGGACAGGGGATCTATAGCAATCAGCCCCAGCATTTT.

The V gene is TRBV7-9, the J gene TRBJ1-2; D gene unclear. The ends were cut back, 5 bases at V and 7 bases at J, with 23 bases in the middle. Germline assignment: CDR1 SEHNR and CDR2 FQNEAQ (reference sequence). The length of the CDR3 is 16 residues. This chain's CDR3 is CASSSRSSEGPPGYTF. In nucleotides, the CDR3 is TGTGCCAGCAGCAGCCGAAGTTCCGAAGGGCCCCCTGGCTACACCTTC.

The chain carries TRBV16 and TRBJ1-5, with D unresolved. This CDR3 comprises 15 residues. Germline V gene data show CDR1 as KGHSY and CDR2 as FQNENV. V was pared by 0 bases and J by 0 bases, with 6 bases between. The CDR3 spells CASSQSRGSNQPQHF. In DNA form, the CDR3 reads TGTGCCAGCAGCCAATCACGGGGTAGCAATCAGCCCCAGCATTTT.

V gene TRBV7-9 combines with J gene TRBJ2-5, with D perhaps assigned TRBD1 or TRBD2 (5 bases each). The CDR3 extends over 15 amino acids. The germline CDR1 and CDR2 sequences are SEHNR and FQNEAQ (reference sequence). V was shortened by 4 bases and J by 2 bases, with 14 bases between the two germline ends. For the CDR3, the DNA is TGTGCCAGCAGCTCAGAGAGGGGCTTTCAAGAGACCCAGTACTTC. It codes for CASSSERGFQETQYF.

The V and J genes are TRBV6-2 or TRBV6-3 and TRBJ2-2, with 7 bases that match TRBD1. J was trimmed by 7 bases and V by 5 bases; bases with no gene match: 4. Germline loops: CDR1 MNHEY, CDR2 SVGEGT. The CDR3 totals 13 residues. The CDR3 loop reads CASSRGGGGELFF. The CDR3 DNA follows: TGTGCCAGCAGTCGAGGGGGCGGCGGGGAGCTGTTTTTT.

This chain links TRBV4-3 with TRBJ2-7; the match to TRBD1 covers 9 bases. With V trimmed by 4 bases and J by 6 bases, 7 bases remained unmatched. CDR1 is LGHNA, CDR2 YSLEER, per germline. The CDR3 sequence is 14 residues long. In DNA form, the CDR3 reads TGCGCCAGCAGCCCGTATACAGGGGGCGGCGAGCAGTACTTC. It is translated as CASSPYTGGGEQYF.

Worth noting for this clone: The junction does not match germline at one end; this may be a read error. V gene TRBV7-7 combines with J gene TRBJ1-4; weak D call: TRBD1 (6 bases). The CDR3 is made up of 15 amino acids. In germline, CDR1 is SSHAT, CDR2 FNYEAQ (reference sequence). CDR3 loop: CASSVTGATNEKLFF. In nucleotides, the CDR3 is TGTGCTAGCAGCGTGACGGGGGCGACTAATGAAAAACTGTTTTTT.

CDR3 sequence: CASSEYGGRGDTEAFF. CDR3 nucleotides: TGTGCCAGCAGTGAATATGGCGGGCGAGGGGACACTGAAGCTTTCTTT. The chain combines TRBV25-1 with TRBJ1-1; D might be TRBD1 (5 bases). The CDR3 has 16 residues. Germline CDR1 and CDR2: MGHDK and SYGVNS. Deletions cut 0 bases from V and 3 bases from J, with 14 bases between.